The rows below give T cell receptor beta chains drawn from one sample of a study of PD-1 blockade in classical Hodgkin lymphoma. The table came from immunoSEQ multiplex PCR; TCRdb's copy has only in-frame clones and leaves some out. Of about 25,000 clones in the sample, around 68% were seen once. The sample was peripheral blood mononuclear cells (PBMCs), taken before the fourth cycle of nivolumab. The receptors shown here come from a human donor with classical Hodgkin lymphoma. The CDR3 runs from the conserved cysteine through the conserved F or W. The order of the fields is J gene, clone size, V gene, D gene, CDR3 length, CDR3 DNA, CDR3 protein. The D gene is left open where the match is weak. Part of the rows lack a size; the others show once, few, many or a class for expanded clones.

TRBJ1-1 . TRBV7-9 TRBD1 14 TGTGCCAGCAGCCTGGACAGGGTTTCGGCTGAAGCTTTCTTT CASSLDRVSAEAFF
TRBJ2-1 . TRBV4-1 . 14 TGCGCCAGCAGCCAAGACCCACCACCTAGTGAGCAGTTCTTC CASSQDPPPSEQFF
TRBJ2-5 . TRBV18 TRBD2 13 TGTGCCAGCTCACCGGCGGGGGGCGAGACCCAGTACTTC CASSPAGGETQYF
TRBJ1-2 . TRBV5-5 . 14 TGTGCCAGCAGCTCCTCAGGGGCGGGCTATGGCTACACCTTC CASSSSGAGYGYTF
TRBJ2-4 . TRBV23-1 . 16 TGCGCCAGCAGTCACCCCGGACACCTAGCCAAAAACATTCAGTACTTC CASSHPGHLAKNIQYF
TRBJ2-1 . TRBV11-2 . 14 TGTGCCAGCAGCCCGGAGGCGGTTACAATGAAGCAGTTCTTC CASSPEAVTMKQFF
TRBJ2-1 . TRBV7-2 . 16 TGTGCCAGCAGTCCAGGACAGAGGATATCCTACAATGAGCAGTTCTTC CASSPGQRISYNEQFF
TRBJ1-5 . TRBV29-1 . 12 TGCAGCGCGGGGGGGGCGAATCAGCCCCAGCATTTT CSAGGANQPQHF
TRBJ2-7 few TRBV5-1 TRBD1 15 TGCGCCAGCAGCGGCAGTGGACAGGGGGCTAATGAGCAGTACTTC CASSGSGQGANEQYF
TRBJ2-7 . TRBV4-1 TRBD1 16 TGCGCCAGCAGCCAAGCCCCGGGACAGGCGCCCTACGAGCAGTACTTC CASSQAPGQAPYEQYF
TRBJ1-1 few TRBV4-2 . 13 TGTGCCAGCAGCCAAGCTCTAGAGGGTGAAGCTTTCTTT CASSQALEGEAFF
TRBJ2-1 . TRBV6-1 . 13 TGTGCCAGTACCTTGGGCATTTACAATGAGCAGTTCTTC CASTLGIYNEQFF
TRBJ1-2 few TRBV5-3 . 14 TGTGCCAGCAGCTTGGCCAGGCCCGTCTATGGCTACACCTTC CASSLARPVYGYTF
TRBJ2-5 . TRBV7-9 TRBD2 15 TGTGCCAGCAGACACCAGCGGGGACCGCAAGAGACCCAGTACTTC CASRHQRGPQETQYF
TRBJ2-1 . TRBV2 TRBD1 14 TGTGCCAGCAGTGAAATGACAGGGTACAATGAGCAGTTCTTC CASSEMTGYNEQFF
TRBJ1-5 . TRBV6-5 . 13 TGTGCCAGCAGTACACAAGGGGGACAGCCCCAGCATTTT CASSTQGGQPQHF